Below, one T cell receptor beta chain is given with its context. Its antigen is as yet unknown. This sample is part of a study of cytomegalovirus exposure and HLA in healthy donors. Some clones are missing from TCRdb's copy, which holds only in-frame ones; the method was immunoSEQ multiplex PCR. The sample carries around 300,000 clones, approximately 91% recorded once. Broader study findings: Using the classifier, cytomegalovirus status was reportedly diagnosed with high specificity and sensitivity.

This clonotype originated in a man aged 30 to 45 in good health and CMV-seronegative. The specimen sequenced was PBMCs.

CDR3 DNA: TGTGCCATCAGCCAAGCCGGGACAGGGACTTACGAGCAGTACTTC. As protein: CAISQAGTGTYEQYF. The V gene is TRBV10-3, the J gene TRBJ2-7; 9 nucleotides line up with TRBD1. Germline V gene data show CDR1 as ENHRY and CDR2 as SYGVKD. This CDR3 comprises 15 residues. V gave up 6 bases and J gave up 4 bases; unmatched junction bases: 10.